This T cell receptor beta chain is drawn from a study of regulatory T cells in long-lasting Graves disease (dated by TCRdb to the early 2020s). Looking at the study overall: In the newly diagnosed Graves' disease group, patients had been taking antithyroid drugs for less than 3 months. TCR sequencing covered some 13 persistent and about 20 newly diagnosed Graves' disease patients, around 35 samples in total. The study took place in China and was registered as a clinical trial. Patients with persistent Graves' disease were compared with patients with newly diagnosed Graves' disease using TCR sequencing and RNA sequencing of peripheral blood. General study outcomes and caveats: Peripheral blood alone was examined, since thyroid tissue, which constituted the primary lesion, could not be accessed. The small sample size was acknowledged by the authors as a limitation that may reduce accuracy. Sequencing and analysis were limited to the TCR beta chain. Compared with newly diagnosed patients, patients with persistent Graves' disease had lower TCR Shannon entropy and fewer highly expanded clones, which suggests clonal expansion. Patients with persistent disease shared more public clonotypes (over 2,500) than newly diagnosed patients did (966).

Explained via the paper, the time point label denotes: newly diagnosed GD, antithyroid drugs for less than 3 months. RNA was extracted from PBMCs in TRIzol for both TCR sequencing and RNA sequencing. The diagnosis of Graves' disease was made according to American Thyroid Association guidelines. The patients came from an endocrinology department in Xi'an, China. Each patient gave approximately 10 milliliters of peripheral blood, collected in an EDTA anticoagulant tube. Ficoll Paque Plus density gradient separation was used to isolate PBMCs, and no further T cell sorting was performed. An Agilent 2100 Bioanalyzer and agarose gel were used to assess RNA quality, and a NanoDrop 2000 was used to measure RNA concentration. There are many counts of this clonotype. Its antigen is not yet known. Qualities for individual bases were not recorded, and no much larger clone is one base off. Library prep was done by multiplex PCR. The run used an Illumina HiSeq 4000. TCR beta libraries were built with iRepertoire HTBI primers and Arm-PCR amplification of CDR3 regions. Gel purification was performed on PCR products prior to sequencing. On the authors' methods: Across samples, 60 to 80 TRBV and 12 to 15 TRBJ segments were identified and used for gene usage analysis of CDR3 amino acid clonotypes. Filtered high-quality paired reads were merged into contigs using COPE and FqMerger. BLAST was used to align contigs to IMGT TRBV, TRBD and TRBJ reference genes, and CDR3 was defined according to IMGT. Clonotypes above 0.1% frequency were classified as highly expanded clones. Shannon entropy was used to measure repertoire diversity, and the Gini coefficient was used to measure V-J evenness. Clonotypes shared by more than one individual were considered public. The raw public reads went through TCRdb reprocessing: fastp at Q25, MiXCR clone calling, in-frame beta chains kept. Entries are consolidated by CDR3 protein sequence, retaining the most common genes and DNA. TCRdb's processing, not the authors', yielded these V and J calls. The sample yields around 460,000 distinct CDR3 sequences; around 13% were counted once. The ten biggest clones cover approximately 17% of the sample.

This sample was also put to use in a study of T cells in Graves' hyperthyroidism and ophthalmopathy. According to the second study: Graves' hyperthyroidism was defined as stable when no progression to ophthalmopathy occurred over 18 months of follow-up. Hyperthyroidism patients were newly diagnosed, with disease duration under 2 months, and aged 18 to 65 years. Exclusion was applied to patients with uncontrolled infections, other autoimmune diseases, pregnancy or lactation. Diagnoses relied on clinical symptoms, serum thyroxine and TRAb, thyroid ultrasound and orbital computed tomography. The first round of RT-PCR for the TCR CDR3 was performed with the HTBI primer set and the Qiagen OneStep RT-PCR kit. Most expanded thyroid clonotypes (frequency above 0.001) were also found in blood, which suggests that blood repertoires may mirror thyroid immune responses. Ophthalmopathy was separated from stable hyperthyroidism by a 13 V-J signature model, with about 88% sensitivity and about 81% specificity obtained in cross-validation and 80%/75% obtained in testing. During validation, the model predicted progression to ophthalmopathy a median of roughly six months ahead of onset, with more than 60% sensitivity and roughly 75% specificity. TCR V-J signatures able to tell the groups apart were searched for in a discovery cohort of some 97 patients, of whom around 43 had Graves' ophthalmopathy and about 60 had stable Graves' hyperthyroidism. An independent validation cohort of under 20 hyperthyroidism patients and about 15 patients who later progressed to ophthalmopathy tested prospective prediction of ophthalmopathy. The 90 to 100 discovery patients were randomly split 7:3 into training and test sets. In addition, the study compared T-cell repertoires in thyroid tissue and in blood from a handful of Graves' hyperthyroidism patients. After sampling, hyperthyroidism patients received methimazole starting at 30 mg daily, and ophthalmopathy patients received high-dose intravenous methylprednisolone. Libraries were constructed in a second round of multiplex PCR, after which size selection and purification were performed. Paired-end sequencing of the libraries was performed with 100 bp reads on an Illumina HiSeq2000. SOAPnuke was used to process the raw data, throwing out any read that contained adapters or uncalled bases, had a mean Phred below 15, or lacked an exact constant-primer or identifier match. COPE v1.2.5 was used to merge the high-quality paired reads, and each unique nucleotide sequence was defined as a clonotype. MiTCR v1.1 was used to align the clonotypes against IMGT TRBV, TRBD and TRBJ reference segments. Only V-J combinations with frequency above 0.0001, covering approximately 99% of repertoires, were analysed. A TCS score was defined as the ratio between F50 (clonal expansion) and ExV (chaos), using BLOSUM62-based TCRdist between CDR3 peptides within each V-J. Welch's t-statistics and random forest reduced 500 to 550 V-J features to 13, which were used in a naive Bayes classifier (R e1071). Sample size was not statistically predetermined, and investigators were not blinded to group allocation. According to the paper, TCR Vbeta CDR3 sequencing was carried out on some 130 peripheral blood samples, which came from 40 to 45 ophthalmopathy, around 74 hyperthyroidism and roughly 17 progressor patients.

The input for sequencing was peripheral blood mononuclear cells (PBMCs), taken at new diagnosis, from a patient treated with antithyroid drugs. The sequence came from a woman aged 45-65 years with Graves disease. Donor details come from another sample of the same person, matched by shared clones.

The nucleotide sequence reads as follows: TGTGCCAGCAGTTTATACGGGGGCGAGCAGTACTTC. Its translation reads: CASSLYGGEQYF. Here the chain combines TRBV28 and TRBJ2-7, and perhaps TRBD2 as D gene, on 6 matching bases. V and J lose 1 base and 6 bases, and a span of 7 bases separates them. From the cysteine up to the phenylalanine, the CDR3 has a length of 12 residues. The sequence is cut down to CDR3 DNA, 36 bases in frame from base 1. CDR1 is given as MDHEN and CDR2 as SYDVKM, both from the germline V gene.